Detailed here is one TCR beta chain. Its cognate antigen is unknown. This sample was included in a study of cytomegalovirus exposure and HLA in healthy donors. Notes on the study in general: Productive status was seen about 90% or about 30% of the time for most TCR beta V segments in an earlier analysis.

Germline assignment: CDR1 LNHDA and CDR2 SQIVND (reference sequence). The CDR3 is 15 residues long. V was pared by 3 bases and J by 1 base, with 12 bases between. At collection, donors were nominally healthy, but unrecorded immune exposures were probable. The PCR contained 60 Vbeta and 13 Jbeta primers. Assay used: immunoSEQ multiplex PCR; TCRdb lists only in-frame clones, some missing. The sample contains about 160,000 clones, 65% to 85% of which appear only once. The rearrangement uses TRBV19 and TRBJ1-1; the D is unclear. The sample was PBMCs. The receptor was isolated from a boy between 2 and 10 years old in good health and CMV-seronegative. The CDR3, as DNA: TGTGCCAGTAGTATGTATTTTTTATCGAACACTGAAGCTTTCTTT. This sequence encodes CASSMYFLSNTEAFF.